The clone carrying this T cell receptor beta chain was detected a few times. These data belong to a study of blood T cell repertoires in COVID-19. In the study overall: Both acute and convalescent COVID-19 samples were obtained from the United States, Italy and Spain. T cells, B-cell-depleted T cells, or PBMCs provided the cDNA or gDNA that served as material.

Study processing details: Counts of nucleated cells, estimated from reference gene primer amplification, were obtained. Sequenced by immunoSEQ multiplex PCR; TCRdb stores in-frame clones only, minus some. V, J and clone size were drawn from that table, and D and trimming were deduced from the DNA. Of under 50,000 clones in the sample, about 76% were seen once. Germline CDR1 is KGHSH and CDR2 is LQKENI. This CDR3 spans 14 amino acids. Trimming left V 8 bases short and J 4 bases short, with 12 bases between. Source material: peripheral blood. The chain joins TRBV18 to TRBJ1-6; D may be TRBD1 (5 bases). This TCR came from a human donor with active or convalescent COVID-19. The donor label of this sample is uncertain. CDR3 nucleotides: TGTGCCAGCGGGCAGGGCCAATATAATTCACCCCTCCACTTT. Protein sequence: CASGQGQYNSPLHF.